These T cell receptor beta chains were read from a single sample in a study of blood T cell repertoires in COVID-19. Produced via immunoSEQ multiplex PCR; TCRdb's table is partial and in-frame only. Found here are around 50,000 clones, 75% to 90% of them singletons; the top ten hold roughly 1.4%. The sample consisted of peripheral blood. The receptors derive from a man aged 55 to 69 with acute or convalescent COVID-19. The CDR3 runs from the conserved cysteine through the conserved F or W. D genes are given only for firm matches. Clone size appears in some rows only: once, few, many, or a class for an expanded clone.

d_gene: .
abundance: .
v_gene: TRBV30
len: 13
j_gene: TRBJ2-4
CDR3aa: CAWTQGAKNIQYF
CDR3nt: TGTGCCTGGACCCAGGGAGCCAAAAACATTCAGTACTTC

d_gene: TRBD1
abundance: few
v_gene: TRBV19
len: 15
j_gene: TRBJ1-5
CDR3aa: CASSLDRARNQPQHF
CDR3nt: TGTGCCAGTAGTCTTGACAGGGCTCGCAATCAGCCCCAGCATTTT

d_gene: .
abundance: .
v_gene: TRBV19
len: 13
j_gene: TRBJ2-5
CDR3aa: CASSSSGRETQYF
CDR3nt: TGTGCCAGTAGTTCCTCAGGGAGGGAGACCCAGTACTTC

d_gene: .
abundance: .
v_gene: TRBV27
len: 16
j_gene: TRBJ1-1
CDR3aa: CASFPIGHGMNTEAFF
CDR3nt: TGTGCCAGCTTCCCAATTGGGCACGGAATGAACACTGAAGCTTTCTTT

d_gene: .
abundance: .
v_gene: TRBV18
len: 14
j_gene: TRBJ2-3
CDR3aa: CASSPSRVADTQYF
CDR3nt: TGTGCCAGCTCACCCAGCCGGGTGGCAGATACGCAGTATTTT

d_gene: TRBD1
abundance: .
v_gene: TRBV7-3
len: 16
j_gene: TRBJ1-1
CDR3aa: CASSLNSRGANTEAFF
CDR3nt: TGTGCCAGCAGCTTAAATTCCAGGGGGGCGAACACTGAAGCTTTCTTT

d_gene: TRBD1
abundance: .
v_gene: TRBV6-2/TRBV6-3
len: 17
j_gene: TRBJ2-1
CDR3aa: CASSYLPGQSSYNEQFF
CDR3nt: TGTGCCAGCAGTTACCTCCCGGGACAGAGCTCCTACAATGAGCAGTTCTTC

d_gene: .
abundance: .
v_gene: TRBV2
len: 14
j_gene: TRBJ2-7
CDR3aa: CALKRSLTAYEQYF
CDR3nt: TGTGCCTTAAAGCGGTCCTTGACTGCCTACGAGCAGTACTTC

d_gene: TRBD1
abundance: .
v_gene: TRBV5-1
len: 14
j_gene: TRBJ1-2
CDR3aa: CASSSLTGEGGYTF
CDR3nt: TGCGCCAGCAGCTCACTGACAGGGGAGGGAGGCTACACCTTC

d_gene: .
abundance: .
v_gene: TRBV4-2
len: 15
j_gene: TRBJ2-1
CDR3aa: CASSPQGGTYNEQFF
CDR3nt: TGTGCCAGCAGCCCTCAGGGGGGCACCTACAATGAGCAGTTCTTC

d_gene: .
abundance: few
v_gene: TRBV14
len: 14
j_gene: TRBJ2-7
CDR3aa: CASSQESGSYEQYF
CDR3nt: TGTGCCAGCAGCCAAGAATCGGGGAGCTACGAGCAGTACTTC

d_gene: .
abundance: .
v_gene: TRBV9
len: 15
j_gene: TRBJ1-5
CDR3aa: CASSARAGGGEPQHF
CDR3nt: TGTGCCAGCAGCGCCCGCGCGGGTGGGGGGGAACCCCAGCATTTT

d_gene: TRBD1
abundance: .
v_gene: TRBV6-4
len: 14
j_gene: TRBJ1-1
CDR3aa: CASSYGQGDTEAFF
CDR3nt: TGTGCCAGCAGTTATGGACAGGGCGACACTGAAGCTTTCTTT

d_gene: .
abundance: .
v_gene: TRBV27
len: 17
j_gene: TRBJ2-3
CDR3aa: CASSLRTGGHGTDTQYF
CDR3nt: TGTGCCAGCAGTCTCCGGACTGGAGGGCATGGCACAGATACGCAGTATTTT

d_gene: .
abundance: .
v_gene: TRBV7-2
len: 14
j_gene: TRBJ2-7
CDR3aa: CASSLAPAIDEQYF
CDR3nt: TGTGCCAGCAGCTTAGCCCCCGCGATAGACGAGCAGTACTTC

d_gene: .
abundance: .
v_gene: TRBV6-5
len: 14
j_gene: TRBJ2-1
CDR3aa: CASSRRESYNEQFF
CDR3nt: TGTGCCAGCAGTAGACGGGAATCCTACAATGAGCAGTTCTTC

d_gene: TRBD1
abundance: .
v_gene: TRBV19
len: 15
j_gene: TRBJ1-5
CDR3aa: CASSINRGPARPQHF
CDR3nt: TGTGCCAGTAGTATAAACAGGGGGCCCGCCAGGCCCCAGCATTTT

d_gene: TRBD2
abundance: .
v_gene: TRBV30
len: 14
j_gene: TRBJ2-1
CDR3aa: CAWSAGSGSYEQFF
CDR3nt: TGTGCCTGGAGCGCAGGAAGCGGGAGCTATGAGCAGTTCTTC

d_gene: .
abundance: .
v_gene: TRBV7-8
len: 13
j_gene: TRBJ1-3
CDR3aa: CASSLHTSNTIYF
CDR3nt: TGTGCCAGCAGCTTACACACCTCAAACACCATATATTTT

d_gene: TRBD1
abundance: .
v_gene: TRBV5-4
len: 15
j_gene: TRBJ2-3
CDR3aa: CASSPDRGRTDTQYF
CDR3nt: TGTGCCAGCAGCCCGGACAGGGGCCGCACAGATACGCAGTATTTT

d_gene: .
abundance: .
v_gene: TRBV30
len: 14
j_gene: TRBJ2-2
CDR3aa: CAWRALANTGELFF
CDR3nt: TGTGCCTGGAGGGCACTAGCGAACACCGGGGAGCTGTTTTTT

d_gene: .
abundance: .
v_gene: TRBV27
len: 16
j_gene: TRBJ1-5
CDR3aa: CASSLSNLEGNQPQHF
CDR3nt: TGTGCCAGCAGTTTATCGAACTTGGAGGGGAATCAGCCCCAGCATTTT

d_gene: TRBD1
abundance: once
v_gene: TRBV29-1
len: 13
j_gene: TRBJ1-2
CDR3aa: CSVDLTGGPGYTF
CDR3nt: TGCAGCGTTGATCTGACAGGGGGCCCTGGCTACACCTTC

d_gene: TRBD1
abundance: .
v_gene: TRBV6-2/TRBV6-3
len: 15
j_gene: TRBJ1-1
CDR3aa: CASSYSGQGITEAFF
CDR3nt: TGTGCCAGCAGTTACTCGGGACAGGGGATCACTGAAGCTTTCTTT

d_gene: TRBD1
abundance: .
v_gene: TRBV29-1
len: 14
j_gene: TRBJ2-3
CDR3aa: CSVDSQGGTDTQYF
CDR3nt: TGCAGCGTTGACTCGCAGGGGGGCACAGATACGCAGTATTTT

d_gene: .
abundance: .
v_gene: TRBV28
len: 12
j_gene: TRBJ1-1
CDR3aa: CASSLSRTEAFF
CDR3nt: TGTGCCAGCAGTTTATCCCGGACAGAAGCTTTCTTT